What follows describes a single TCR beta chain. This sample stems from a study of blood T cell repertoires in COVID-19. Repertoires were generated with immunoSEQ multiplex PCR, while TCRdb's copy carries only in-frame clones and drops some. Among about 200,000 clones listed, almost 85% were seen once. After removal of 7 bases from V and 2 bases from J, the junction contained 7 bases not matched to a gene. Germline CDR1 reads MNHEY; CDR2 reads SVGAGI. The CDR3 runs 14 residues. The rearrangement joins TRBV6-5 to TRBJ2-7; the match to TRBD2 covers 8 bases. This TCR derives from a human donor with acute or convalescent COVID-19. The donor label of this sample is uncertain. The sample was peripheral blood. The CDR3 here is CASKGSGMPYEQYF. CDR3 coding DNA: TGTGCCAGCAAGGGTAGCGGGATGCCCTACGAGCAGTACTTC.